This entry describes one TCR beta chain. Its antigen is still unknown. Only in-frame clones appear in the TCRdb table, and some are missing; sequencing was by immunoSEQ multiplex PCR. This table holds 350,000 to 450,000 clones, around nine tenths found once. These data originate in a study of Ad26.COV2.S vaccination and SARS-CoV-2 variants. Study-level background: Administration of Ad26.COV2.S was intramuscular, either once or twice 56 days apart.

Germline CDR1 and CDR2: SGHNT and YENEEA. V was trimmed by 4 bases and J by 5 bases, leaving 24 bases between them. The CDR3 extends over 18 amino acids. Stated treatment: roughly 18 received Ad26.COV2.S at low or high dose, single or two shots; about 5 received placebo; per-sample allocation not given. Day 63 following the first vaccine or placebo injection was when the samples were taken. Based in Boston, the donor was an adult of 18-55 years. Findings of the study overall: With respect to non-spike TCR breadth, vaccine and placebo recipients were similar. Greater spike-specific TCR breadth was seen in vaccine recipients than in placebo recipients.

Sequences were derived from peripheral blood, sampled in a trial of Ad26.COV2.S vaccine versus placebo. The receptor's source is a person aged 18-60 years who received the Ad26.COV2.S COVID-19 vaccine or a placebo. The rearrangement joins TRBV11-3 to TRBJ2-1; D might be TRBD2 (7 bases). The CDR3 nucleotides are TGTGCCAGCAGCTCCCACCGGACAAAGGGGGGAGGGGACAATGAGCAGTTCTTC. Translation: CASSSHRTKGGGDNEQFF. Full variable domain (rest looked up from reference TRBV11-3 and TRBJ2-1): EAGVVQSPRYKIIEKKQPVAFWCNPISGHNTLYWYLQNLGQGPELLIRYENEEAVDDSQLPKDRFSAERLKGVDSTLKIQPAELGDSAVYLCASSSHRTKGGGDNEQFFGPGTRLTVL.